Shown below are 21 T cell receptor beta chains from a single sample sequenced in a study of neurological immune-mediated disorders. Time point noted: technical triplicate 3. MiXCR, run by TCRdb on the 5' RACE reads, gives a single entry per CDR3 protein. The profile shows some 30,000 distinct CDR3 sequences, about a sixth of them singletons. The sequenced material came from CD4+ T cells from blood. These receptors were taken from a female donor with HTLV-1-associated myelopathy (HAM/TSP).

The table lists this clonotype with many counts. This rearrangement joins TRBV5-1 to TRBJ1-1, with no clear D. The V gene lost 0 bases and the J gene lost 11 bases, with 17 bases spanning the gap. Germline lookup yields CDR1 SGHRS and CDR2 YFSETQ. The CDR3 runs to 14 residues. The CDR3 loop is CASSLAGRGMEAFF. The CDR3 coding sequence is TGCGCCAGCAGCTTGGCCGGCAGAGGGATGGAGGCTTTCTTT.

The J gene is TRBJ2-2, the V gene TRBV5-1, with unresolved D. The V end lost 0 bases, the J end lost 2 bases, and 8 bases lay between the germline ends. CDR1 is SGHRS and CDR2 is YFSETQ in the germline V gene. The length of the CDR3 is 15 residues. The CDR3 DNA reads TGCGCCAGCAGCTTGGCAGGTGGCAACACCGGGGAGCTGTTTTTT. Translated, it gives CASSLAGGNTGELFF.

This clonotype was counted at least ten times. V is TRBV29-1 and J is TRBJ2-7; tentative D call: TRBD2 (6 bases). The CDR3 covers 13 residues. The germline CDR1 and CDR2 sequences are SQVTM and ANQGSEA. The V end was cut by 4 bases, the J end by 6 bases, with 16 bases between. The CDR3 nucleotides are TGCAGCGTTGGAGCGAGCGGAGGGGCCGAGCAGTACTTC. It encodes CSVGASGGAEQYF.

This clonotype was found many times. J is TRBJ1-4 and V is TRBV3-1, with a tentative D call TRBD1 (6 bases). The CDR3 is 18 amino acids. Deletions cut 4 bases from V and 7 bases from J, with 25 bases between. Germline CDR1 LGHDT, CDR2 YNNKEL (reference sequence). CDR3 sequence reads: CASSPRLTGLGGGEKLFF. In nucleotides, the CDR3 is TGTGCCAGCAGCCCTCGGCTCACAGGGCTGGGGGGAGGTGAAAAACTGTTTTTT.

This clonotype was counted ten times or more. The chain combines TRBV20-1 with TRBJ2-1, with D possibly TRBD2 on 6 matching bases. Germline CDR1 and CDR2: DFQATT and SNEGSKA (reference sequence). The CDR3 extends over 14 amino acids. Trimming left V 4 bases short and J 4 bases short, with 14 bases between. CDR3 coding DNA: TGCAGTGCTATATCCCTAGCGCGGTACAATGAGCAGTTCTTC. Protein product: CSAISLARYNEQFF.

This clonotype occurred many times. The chain uses TRBV14 and TRBJ2-5, with TRBD2 matching 14 bases. The CDR3 runs 19 residues. The J segment lost 1 base and the V segment lost 0 bases, leaving 7 bases of the junction unmatched. In germline, CDR1 is SGHDN, CDR2 FVKESK. In nucleotides, the CDR3 is TGTGCCAGCAGCCAAGATCTTCGGACTAGCGGGGGGCTCCAAGAGACCCAGTACTTC. It is translated as CASSQDLRTSGGLQETQYF.

The chain combines TRBV10-1 with TRBJ1-6; possible D gene TRBD1, 6 bases. This CDR3 is 14 amino acids long. CDR1 is WNHNN, CDR2 SYGVQD, per germline (reference sequence). V lost 5 bases and J lost 7, with 12 bases in between. The CDR3 sequence: CASSRDDRNSPLHF. The CDR3 DNA reads TGCGCCAGCAGTCGCGACGACAGGAATTCACCCCTCCACTTT.

Ten or more counts support this clonotype. The rearrangement uses TRBV29-1 and TRBJ1-2; the D gene is possibly TRBD1 (6 bases). CDR3 length: 12 amino acids. Germline CDR1 and CDR2: SQVTM and ANQGSEA. The V and J ends lost 7 bases and 3 bases respectively, with 12 bases between them. CDR3 protein: CSGGQGDYGYTF. In DNA, the CDR3 is TGCAGCGGGGGGCAGGGCGACTATGGCTACACCTTC.

Ten or more counts support this clonotype. The rearrangement links TRBV5-1 to TRBJ2-2; D may be TRBD1 (5 bases). The CDR3 length is 14 residues. Germline V lookup: CDR1 SGHRS, CDR2 YFSETQ. Trimming stripped 7 bases from V and 3 bases from J, with 13 bases between. The DNA for the CDR3 is TGCGCCAGCTGGGTGGAAGGGGACACCGGGGAGCTGTTTTTT. Its protein is CASWVEGDTGELFF.

This clonotype was seen ten or more times. This sequence joins TRBV20-1 and TRBJ2-7; maybe TRBD2 (6 bases). Germline assignment: CDR1 DFQATT and CDR2 SNEGSKA (reference sequence). Trimming removed 4 bases from V and 4 bases from J, with 17 bases in between. This CDR3 is 14 amino acids long. Written as DNA, the CDR3 is TGCAGTGCTAAGGTAGCGGTAGGGGCTTACGAGCAGTACTTC. Translating it yields CSAKVAVGAYEQYF.

There are many counts of this clonotype. The chain uses TRBV5-1 and TRBJ2-5, with TRBD2 matching over 10 bases. This CDR3 has 17 residues. The junction had 13 bases not matched to a gene; V was cut back by 6 bases and J by 2 bases. Germline V gene sequence: CDR1 SGHRS, CDR2 YFSETQ. The CDR3 loop reads CASTQRLAGRGQETQYF. DNA for the CDR3: TGCGCCAGCACCCAGAGACTAGCGGGCCGAGGGCAAGAGACCCAGTACTTC.

The sample holds many counts of this clonotype. The rearrangement links TRBV5-6 to TRBJ2-5; a weak D match, TRBD2 (6 bases). The CDR3 sequence is 16 residues long. Germline CDR1 and CDR2: SGHDT and YYEEEE. Trimming took off 3 bases at V and 4 bases at J, with 19 bases between the two ends. This CDR3 reads CASSSRRGTRVETQYF. CDR3 bases: TGTGCCAGCAGCTCCCGGAGGGGAACTCGGGTAGAGACCCAGTACTTC. The complete variable domain, with remaining parts taken from reference TRBV5-6 and TRBJ2-5, reads DAGVTQSPTHLIKTRGQQVTLRCSPKSGHDTVSWYQQALGQGPQFIFQYYEEEERQRGNFPDRFSGHQFPNYSSELNVNALLLGDSALYLCASSSRRGTRVETQYFGPGTRLLVL.

This clonotype was seen repeatedly, ten times or more. J is TRBJ2-1 and V is TRBV20-1, with D maybe TRBD2 (6 bases). Germline CDR1 is DFQATT and CDR2 is SNEGSKA (reference sequence). Trimming removed 4 bases at V and 9 bases at J, with 16 bases between. The CDR3 contains 13 residues. The CDR3 DNA reads as TGCAGTGCTACTCCGACTAGTGCCGTTGAGCAGTTCTTC. Its translation: CSATPTSAVEQFF.

This clonotype has a count of ten or more. The gene calls are TRBV5-1 and TRBJ2-1, with 7 bases identical to TRBD2. V dropped 3 bases and J dropped 1; count of bases not matched to a gene: 10. There are 17 residues in the CDR3. The germline gives CDR1 SGHRS, CDR2 YFSETQ. The CDR3: CASSYNHPSGSYNEQFF. DNA for the CDR3: TGCGCCAGCAGCTACAACCATCCTAGCGGTTCCTACAATGAGCAGTTCTTC.

This clonotype occurred many times. The chain recombines TRBV11-3 with TRBJ1-2; 7 nucleotides align to TRBD1. The CDR3 sequence is 15 residues long. Unmatched junction bases numbered 6, after V lost 5 bases and J lost 0 bases. Germline V gene data show CDR1 as SGHNT and CDR2 as YENEEA. The CDR3 protein is CASSPQQGPNYGYTF. The CDR3 bases are TGTGCCAGCAGCCCTCAACAGGGGCCTAACTATGGCTACACCTTC.

The table lists this clonotype with many counts. The rearrangement joins TRBV5-5 to TRBJ1-5; 8 bases align to TRBD1. J gave up 6 bases and V 3 bases, and 8 bases lay outside the gene matches. Per germline, CDR1 SGHKS and CDR2 YYEKEE (reference sequence). This CDR3 contains 15 residues. This CDR3 is CASSWTGYGIQPQHF. The CDR3 DNA reads TGTGCCAGCAGCTGGACAGGGTACGGTATTCAGCCCCAGCATTTT.

This clonotype has at least ten counts. The V gene is TRBV6-2 or TRBV6-3, the J gene TRBJ2-1; TRBD2 agrees at 7 bases. V lost 4 bases to trimming and J lost 9 bases; unmatched junction nucleotides: 6. The CDR3 extends over 13 amino acids. Germline CDR1 MNHEY, CDR2 SVGEGT. CDR3 region: CASSWDYRSEQFF. The CDR3 DNA reads as TGTGCCAGCAGTTGGGACTACCGGAGTGAGCAGTTCTTC.

This clonotype was counted at least ten times. This chain links TRBV7-2 with TRBJ2-3, with D uncertain. Per germline, CDR1 SGHTA and CDR2 FQGNSA. Trimming took 3 bases from V and 0 from J, leaving 7 bases between them. CDR3 length: 14 amino acids. DNA of the CDR3: TGTGCCAGCAGCTTTCGGCTAAGCACAGATACGCAGTATTTT. Residues: CASSFRLSTDTQYF.

This clonotype showed up many times. The chain combines TRBV29-1 with TRBJ2-3; the D is unclear. CDR1 and CDR2 from the germline V gene are SQVTM and ANQGSEA. The V gene lost 4 bases and the J gene lost 2 bases, with 16 bases spanning the gap. The CDR3 is 15 amino acids. This chain's CDR3 is CSVVLLAASTDTQYF. CDR3 bases: TGCAGCGTTGTCTTGCTCGCGGCTTCCACAGATACGCAGTATTTT.

Many counts were recorded for this clonotype. This chain joins TRBV7-2 and TRBJ1-2, with 7 positions matching TRBD1. Trimming cost V 2 bases and J 5 bases; bases outside gene matches: 5. Germline CDR1 reads SGHTA; CDR2 reads FQGNSA. The CDR3 consists of 14 residues. The CDR3 loop reads CASSLQTGTYGYTF. The DNA for the CDR3 is TGTGCCAGCAGCTTACAGACAGGGACATATGGCTACACCTTC.

This clonotype is labeled medium-sized. The chain combines TRBV20-1 with TRBJ1-2; D is possibly TRBD1 (5 bases). Looked up from germline, CDR1 is DFQATT and CDR2 is SNEGSKA (reference sequence). The CDR3 length is 14 residues. Trimming removed 5 bases at V and 0 bases at J, with 13 bases between. CDR3 sequence: CSAWGSETNYGYTF. The CDR3 nucleotides are TGCAGTGCTTGGGGGAGCGAAACTAACTATGGCTACACCTTC.